Presented here are 8 T cell receptor beta chains from one specimen sequenced in a study of Ad26.COV2.S vaccination and SARS-CoV-2 variants. Profiled with immunoSEQ multiplex PCR; TCRdb holds only in-frame clones, not every one. Of about 350,000 clones listed, 65% to 90% are singletons. Sample treatment: some 20 received Ad26.COV2.S at low or high dose, single or two shots; about 5 received placebo; per-sample allocation not given. Samples came from day 63 after the first vaccine or placebo injection. The sample consisted of peripheral blood, taken in a trial of Ad26.COV2.S vaccine versus placebo. The receptors originated from a person between 18 and 60 years old who received the Ad26.COV2.S COVID-19 vaccine or a placebo.

The chain carries TRBV7-9 and TRBJ1-1; a weak D match, TRBD1 (5 bases). The ends were cut back, 5 bases at V and 11 bases at J, with 21 bases in the middle. There are 14 residues in the CDR3. Germline lookup yields CDR1 SEHNR and CDR2 FQNEAQ (reference sequence). CDR3 amino acids: CASSPSWGVGEAFF. CDR3 coding DNA: TGTGCCAGCAGCCCTAGTTGGGGGGTTGGGGAGGCTTTCTTT.

This CDR3 reads CASSLGGSGRDNEQFF. For the CDR3, the DNA is TGTGCCAGCAGCTTAGGCGGTAGCGGGAGAGATAATGAGCAGTTCTTC. V and J are TRBV7-9 and TRBJ2-1, with 9 bases that match TRBD2. The CDR3 is made up of 16 amino acids. The junction had 8 bases not matched to a gene; V was cut back by 1 base and J by 7 bases. The germline CDR1 and CDR2 sequences are SEHNR and FQNEAQ (reference sequence).

This sequence joins TRBV27 and TRBJ2-2; 7 positions match TRBD1. The V and J ends lost 2 bases and 3 bases, in that order; junction bases with no gene match: 6. The germline CDR1 and CDR2 sequences are MNHEY and SMNVEV (reference sequence). The CDR3 covers 16 residues. The CDR3 DNA sequence: TGTGCCAGCAGTTTACCGACAGGGATGGACACCGGGGAGCTGTTTTTT. Protein sequence: CASSLPTGMDTGELFF.

V and J are TRBV4-1 and TRBJ2-2; weak D call: TRBD1 (5 bases). The CDR3 length is 18 residues. CDR1 is MGHRA and CDR2 is YSYEKL in the germline V gene. Trimming cost V 4 bases and J 0 bases, with 18 bases left between them. In DNA, the CDR3 is TGCGCCAGCAGCCCCCTGGGGCGAACAGGATCGAACACCGGGGAGCTGTTTTTT. Translated: CASSPLGRTGSNTGELFF.

The rearrangement links TRBV3-1 (or the pseudogene TRBV3-2) to TRBJ2-3; TRBD2 agrees at 7 bases. This CDR3 has 17 residues. CDR1 is LGHDT and CDR2 is YNNKEL in the germline V gene (reference sequence). V trimming: 0 bases; J trimming: 5 bases; junction bases outside the gene matches: 11. The chain's CDR3 is CASSQDVGGGPGDTQYF. In nucleotides, the CDR3 is TGTGCCAGCAGCCAAGATGTCGGGGGAGGGCCGGGAGATACGCAGTATTTT.

The chain uses TRBV11-2 and TRBJ2-7; possibly TRBD2 for D (6 bases). This CDR3 comprises 14 residues. V lost 5 bases and J 3 bases, leaving 14 bases between the germline ends. Per the germline V gene, CDR1 is SGHAT and CDR2 is FQNNGV. The CDR3 nucleotides are TGTGCCAGCAGCGCTACCCGGGGGTTCTACGAGCAGTACTTC. The encoded protein is CASSATRGFYEQYF.

V gene TRBV18 combines with J gene TRBJ2-3; perhaps TRBD1 as D (6 bases). Trimming cost V 2 bases and J 2 bases, with 8 bases left between them. Germline V CDR1 and CDR2: KGHSH, LQKENI. The CDR3 runs to 14 residues. CDR3 region: CASSPMGHTDTQYF. The DNA for the CDR3 is TGTGCCAGCTCACCAATGGGACACACAGATACGCAGTATTTT.

V is TRBV28 and J is TRBJ2-1, with 9 positions matching TRBD2. J lost 6 bases, V lost 4 bases, and 7 bases had no gene match. CDR1 and CDR2 (germline): MDHEN, SYDVKM. This CDR3 spans 15 amino acids. The CDR3 sequence is CASSYGLARGNEQFF. CDR3 DNA: TGTGCCAGCAGTTACGGACTAGCGAGGGGCAATGAGCAGTTCTTC.